Described below is a single T cell receptor beta chain sequence and its context. This receptor's antigen is unknown. No base quality values were provided; no much bigger clone lies one nucleotide off. In the ViraFEST assay, PBMC were stimulated with viral peptide pools, and antigen-specific CD4+ T cell clonotypes were then identified by expansion using TCR sequencing. After less than 13 days of culture, CD4+ T cells were isolated with the EasySep CD4+ T cell isolation kit. PCR-confirmed SARS-CoV-2 infection had occurred in convalescent patients between March and December 2020, before the Alpha, Beta and Delta variants emerged in the United States. A few million PBMC per well were cultured with around 10 ug/ml peptides in IMDM containing approximately 4.6% human AB serum, 10 IU/ml IL-2 and gentamicin. On days 3 and 7, half of the culture medium was replaced with fresh IL-2-containing medium. Unless otherwise noted, each peptide stimulation condition was cultured in triplicate wells. PBMC were separated from whole blood using Ficoll-Paque Plus gradient centrifugation and were then either cryopreserved at -140C or used fresh. Genomic DNA was extracted from cultured CD4+ T cells with the QIAamp micro DNA kit.

The data stem from a study of vaccination effects on CD4 cells after COVID-19 (dated by TCRdb to between 2021 and 2024). With respect to the entire study: Two doses of either the BNT162b2 or the mRNA-1273 mRNA SARS-CoV-2 vaccine were administered to participants. Pre-vaccine samples were drawn from a couple of convalescent patients 16 days and one week before the first dose, at 142 and 148 days after COVID-19 diagnosis. SARS-CoV-2 spike-specific CD4+ TCR repertoires were compared before and after mRNA vaccination in COVID-19 convalescent patients and in infection-naive vaccine recipients. The full study included some 10 COVID-19 convalescent patients and a few SARS-CoV-2-naive healthy vaccine recipients. Cultures from other donors in the study were sequenced using the Oncomine TCR Beta short-read assay on an Illumina iSeq 100.

Library preparation used the immunoSEQ multiplex PCR assay. DNA from the CD4+ T cells that had been cultured and isolated underwent TCR beta CDR3 sequencing. As for how the authors treated the data: Non-productive TCR sequences were discarded, and reads were trimmed to the CDR3 region, with only CDR3s of 7 or more amino acids retained. The MANAFEST web app was used to identify antigen-specific clonotypes by comparing expansion in peptide wells with expansion in reference cultures. To count as positive, a clone had to show expansion at FDR<0.05 compared with the reference and with all other wells, an odds ratio above 5, and a frequency above 0.1% in two replicate wells. Clonotypes significantly expanded in SARS-CoV-2 spike wells and in at least one common cold coronavirus spike condition were defined as cross-reactive. Using the stringdist R package, CDR3 similarity was measured by Levenshtein distance, and unrooted trees were constructed with ape in R 3.6.1. The clones in this table, taken by TCRdb from immuneACCESS, are in-frame only. Not every clone is retained; where verified, under half of the shortfall comes from an unresolved V gene, and the cause of the rest is unknown. That table is the source of V, J and clone size, and D and trimming were worked out from the DNA. This sample is represented by around 37,000 clones; around 73% of them were singletons. The ten biggest clones cover 30% to 40% of the sample.

General findings and caveats noted by the study authors: Marked clonal contraction was observed in both infection-induced and vaccine-induced clones at late post-vaccination timepoints, consistent with waning T cell responses. Limitations of the study were the small number of convalescent patients and the absence of early post-infection timepoints. Among convalescent patients, the spike-reactive repertoire after vaccination was made up mainly of new vaccine-induced clones that were largely distinct from the clones induced by infection.

Relative to germline, V is 2 bases shorter and J is 5 bases shorter, with 15 bases between their ends. The germline V gene provides CDR1 KGHDR and CDR2 SFDVKD. CDR3 length: 16 amino acids, cysteine to phenylalanine. The DNA shown is the 48-base CDR3, in frame from base 1. The V and J segments used are TRBV24-1 and TRBJ2-1; a tentative D call is TRBD2 (5 bases match). The source of this sequence is a human donor who had a prior SARS-CoV-2 infection. The material was CD4+ T cells from PBMCs cultured with a peptide pool, obtained before COVID-19 vaccination. The DNA is as follows: TGTGCCACCAGTGATTCGCTAGCCGCCGAAGACAATGAGCAGTTCTTC. Translated, it gives CATSDSLAAEDNEQFF.